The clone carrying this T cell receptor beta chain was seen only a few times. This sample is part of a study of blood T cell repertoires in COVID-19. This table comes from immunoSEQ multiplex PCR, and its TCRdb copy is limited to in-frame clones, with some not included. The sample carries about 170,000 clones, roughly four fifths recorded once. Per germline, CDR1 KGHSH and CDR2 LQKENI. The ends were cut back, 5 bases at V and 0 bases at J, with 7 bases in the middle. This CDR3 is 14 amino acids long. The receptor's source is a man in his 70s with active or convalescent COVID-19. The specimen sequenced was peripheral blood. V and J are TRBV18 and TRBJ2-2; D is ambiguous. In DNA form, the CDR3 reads TGTGCCAGCTCATCGACTGCGAACACCGGGGAGCTGTTTTTT. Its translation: CASSSTANTGELFF.